The next 28 T cell receptor beta chains were all read from a single sample in a study of OX40 agonist ivuxolimab in advanced cancers. Sequencing used immunoSEQ multiplex PCR; TCRdb keeps in-frame clones, though not all of them. There are under 80,000 clones in the sample; 85% occur only once, and 0.53% lies in the top ten. This sample comprised CD4+ or CD8+ T cells sorted from blood, obtained in a trial of the OX40 agonist ivuxolimab. The receptors were sampled from an adult with an advanced solid tumor such as melanoma, head and neck, liver or kidney cancer.

This clone was counted a single time. The chain uses TRBV5-1 and TRBJ2-5, with TRBD1 as a possible D gene (6 bases). Germline V gene sequence: CDR1 SGHRS, CDR2 YFSETQ. Trimming removed 0 bases from V and 2 bases from J, with 11 bases in between. The CDR3 consists of 15 residues. CDR3 DNA: TGCGCCAGCAGCTTGGGGGGAGACAGGCAAGAGACCCAGTACTTC. It yields the protein CASSLGGDRQETQYF.

The gene calls are TRBV11-3 and TRBJ1-1; D possibly corresponds to TRBD1 (5 bases). The CDR3 contains 14 residues. The V end was cut by 1 base, the J end by 4 bases, with 10 bases between. The germline V gene has CDR1 SGHNT and CDR2 YENEEA. CDR3 coding DNA: TGTGCCAGCAGCTTAGGTAGGGGAGGCACTGAAGCTTTCTTT. It is translated as CASSLGRGGTEAFF.

The rearrangement links TRBV4-1 to TRBJ2-7, with TRBD2 matching over 14 bases. The CDR3 spans 15 residues. Germline assignment: CDR1 MGHRA and CDR2 YSYEKL. V gave up 3 bases and J gave up 2 bases; unmatched junction bases: 0. DNA for the CDR3: TGCGCCAGCAGCCAGGGACTAGCGGGGGCCTACGAGCAGTACTTC. Residues: CASSQGLAGAYEQYF.

The rearrangement uses TRBV25-1 and TRBJ1-1; D is unclear. The CDR3 covers 13 residues. Germline values: CDR1 MGHDK, CDR2 SYGVNS. V lost 7 bases and J 1 base, leaving 10 bases between the germline ends. The CDR3 loop reads CASTPPTNTEAFF. The CDR3 DNA reads TGTGCCAGCACCCCCCCTACGAACACTGAAGCTTTCTTT.

V is TRBV6-1 and J is TRBJ2-7, with 7 bases lining up with TRBD1. Germline lookup yields CDR1 MNHNS and CDR2 SASEGT. This CDR3 has 17 residues. The J segment lost 0 bases and the V segment lost 0 bases, leaving 8 bases of the junction unmatched. CDR3 loop: CASSEAHFGTASYEQYF. CDR3 nucleotides: TGTGCCAGCAGTGAAGCACATTTTGGGACAGCCTCCTACGAGCAGTACTTC.

The chain joins TRBV28 to TRBJ1-1; D gene uncertain. This CDR3 has 11 amino acids. The V end was cut by 7 bases, the J end by 5 bases, with 8 bases between. Germline CDR1 is MDHEN and CDR2 is SYDVKM. The CDR3 nucleotides read TGTGCCAGCAACCCGGGGACTGAAGCTTTCTTT. Protein sequence: CASNPGTEAFF.

V and J are TRBV7-9 and TRBJ2-5, with D perhaps TRBD1 (6 bases). The germline V gene has CDR1 SEHNR and CDR2 FQNEAQ (reference sequence). CDR3 length: 14 amino acids. V lost 2 bases and J 5 bases, leaving 12 bases between the germline ends. The CDR3 sequence is CASSLTGTRETQYF. The CDR3 region has the DNA TGTGCCAGCAGCTTAACAGGGACGCGGGAGACCCAGTACTTC.

This chain uses TRBV4-2 with TRBJ2-1; 10 bases align to TRBD2. The germline CDR1 and CDR2 sequences are LGHNA and YNFKEQ. J was trimmed by 0 bases and V by 5 bases; bases with no gene match: 13. There are 19 residues in the CDR3. The CDR3: CASSLRALAGPSSYNEQFF. CDR3 DNA sequence: TGTGCCAGCAGCTTGCGGGCACTAGCGGGACCGAGCTCCTACAATGAGCAGTTCTTC.

This sequence joins TRBV19 and TRBJ2-3, with TRBD2 matching 10 bases. The germline gives CDR1 LNHDA, CDR2 SQIVND (reference sequence). With 10 bases clipped from V and 0 bases from J, the junction kept 4 bases outside the gene matches. This CDR3 has 14 residues. CDR3 nucleotide sequence: TGTGCCACCGGACTAGCGGCTAGCACAGATACGCAGTATTTT. As protein: CATGLAASTDTQYF.

This sequence joins TRBV2 and TRBJ1-2, with 8 bases matching TRBD1. The CDR3 sequence is 17 residues long. V shed 3 bases and J 5 bases; nucleotides not matched to a gene: 14. Germline V CDR1 and CDR2: SNHLY, FYNNEI. CDR3 nucleotide sequence: TGTGCCAGCAGTGAGCGGCCAGGGGGCGCCAGTAGGTATGGCTACACCTTC. Translation: CASSERPGGASRYGYTF. Filled out from reference TRBV2 and TRBJ1-2, the complete variable domain reads EPEVTQTPSHQVTQMGQEVILRCVPISNHLYFYWYRQILGQKVEFLVSFYNNEISEKSEIFDDQFSVERPDGSNFTLKIRSTKLEDSAMYFCASSERPGGASRYGYTFGSGTRLTVV.

The chain carries TRBV30 and TRBJ1-1; a weak D match, TRBD1 (5 bases). The CDR3 sequence is 14 residues long. From germline, CDR1 is GTSNPN and CDR2 SVGIG (reference sequence). Deletions cut 3 bases from V and 9 bases from J, with 20 bases between. CDR3 nucleotide sequence: TGTGCCTGGAGACCCGGACATTACGATAAAAAAGCTTTCTTT. Its translation: CAWRPGHYDKKAFF.

The V call is TRBV5-4, the J call TRBJ1-3; no definite D call. CDR3 length: 16 residues. Trimming took 3 bases from V and 0 from J, leaving 13 bases between them. The germline CDR1 and CDR2 sequences are SGHNT and YYREEE (reference sequence). CDR3 coding DNA: TGTGCCAGCAGCTCCGCTAAAATCGGCTCTGGAAACACCATATATTTT. Its translation: CASSSAKIGSGNTIYF.

This rearrangement joins TRBV6-5 to TRBJ2-1, with D perhaps TRBD1 or TRBD2 (5 bases each). The germline V and J ends were trimmed by 0 bases and 7 bases, with 10 bases remaining between them. There are 14 residues in the CDR3. Germline V gene lookup returns CDR1 MNHEY and CDR2 SVGAGI. CDR3 in amino acids: CASSYSGRMNEQFF. CDR3 sequence (DNA): TGTGCCAGCAGTTACTCGGGACGTATGAATGAGCAGTTCTTC.

The chain uses TRBV9 and TRBJ2-3, with TRBD2 matching over 9 bases. This CDR3 has 15 amino acids. From germline, CDR1 is SGDLS and CDR2 YYNGEE. After removal of 4 bases from V and 2 bases from J, the junction contained 5 bases not matched to a gene. CDR3 coding DNA: TGTGCCAGCAGCCCGAGCGGGGGGACCACAGATACGCAGTATTTT. Protein product: CASSPSGGTTDTQYF.

V is TRBV6-5 and J is TRBJ2-7, with 7 bases fitting TRBD1. J gave up 2 bases and V 4 bases, and 8 bases lay outside the gene matches. The germline CDR1 and CDR2 sequences are MNHEY and SVGAGI. This CDR3 spans 15 amino acids. The CDR3 region is CASSSQTGAPYEQYF. CDR3 bases: TGTGCCAGCAGTTCCCAAACAGGGGCCCCCTACGAGCAGTACTTC.

This chain connects TRBV19 to TRBJ1-1, with D possibly TRBD1 on 6 matching bases. The CDR3 contains 14 residues. Germline CDR1 LNHDA, CDR2 SQIVND (reference sequence). Trimming removed 6 bases at V and 1 base at J, with 12 bases between. CDR3 sequence reads: CASSRTETNTEAFF. The CDR3 DNA sequence: TGTGCCAGTAGCAGGACAGAAACGAACACTGAAGCTTTCTTT.

V and J are TRBV19 and TRBJ2-1, with no clear D. Germline values: CDR1 LNHDA, CDR2 SQIVND (reference sequence). Trimming left V 3 bases short and J 7 bases short, with 7 bases between. The CDR3 is made up of 12 amino acids. CDR3 in amino acids: CASSIRGNEQFF. CDR3 bases: TGTGCCAGTAGTATCCGAGGTAATGAGCAGTTCTTC.

A word on this clone: This specimen includes other DNA sequences encoding the same CDR3. The gene calls are TRBV12-5 and TRBJ2-6; 7 nucleotides match TRBD2. Germline V gene data show CDR1 as LGHNT and CDR2 as FRNRAP. V was pared by 6 bases and J by 4 bases, with 6 bases of the junction left unmatched. This CDR3 is built from 15 residues. DNA for the CDR3: TGTGCTAGTGGGCCTTGGGGGGGAGGGGCCAACGTCCTGACTTTC. Its translation: CASGPWGGGANVLTF.

This chain links TRBV5-8 with TRBJ2-5, with 7 bases lining up with TRBD1. Germline trimming cut 2 bases from V and 1 base from J; bases unmatched to any gene: 2. Germline-derived CDR1 and CDR2 are SGHTS and YDEGEE. This CDR3 region has 14 residues. The DNA of the CDR3 is TGTGCCAGCAGCTTACGACAGGGCCAAGAGACCCAGTACTTC. Its translation: CASSLRQGQETQYF.

This chain links TRBV7-2 with TRBJ2-2; D is uncertain. Looked up from germline, CDR1 is SGHTA and CDR2 is FQGNSA. The CDR3 contains 14 residues. V was clipped by 3 bases and J by 6 bases, with 11 bases between them. The CDR3 reads CASSLSEVSGELFF. CDR3 in DNA: TGTGCCAGCAGCTTGTCCGAAGTTTCCGGGGAGCTGTTTTTT.

V gene TRBV10-2 combines with J gene TRBJ1-4, with D possibly TRBD1 on 6 matching bases. Germline loops: CDR1 WSHSY, CDR2 SAAADI. This CDR3 has 16 residues. Trimming removed 4 bases at V and 7 bases at J, with 19 bases between. The CDR3 sequence: CASSGQLGARGEKLFF. The CDR3 coding sequence is TGCGCCAGCAGTGGTCAGCTGGGGGCGCGGGGTGAAAAACTGTTTTTT.

This chain links TRBV6-1 with TRBJ2-6, with 8 bases lining up with TRBD1. This CDR3 region has 16 residues. The germline V gene encodes CDR1 MNHNS and CDR2 SASEGT. The J segment lost 2 bases and the V segment lost 4 bases, leaving 4 bases of the junction unmatched. The CDR3 sequence: CASSALQGAGANVLTF. CDR3 nucleotide sequence: TGTGCCAGCAGTGCCCTACAGGGGGCTGGGGCCAACGTCCTGACTTTC.

This clone was seen ten or more times. The chain employs TRBV30 and TRBJ2-7; 8 positions match TRBD1. The J segment lost 2 bases and the V segment lost 2 bases, leaving 11 bases of the junction unmatched. Germline CDR1 GTSNPN, CDR2 SVGIG (reference sequence). CDR3 size: 16 residues. This CDR3 is CAWSPTWDRPAYEQYF. CDR3 DNA: TGTGCCTGGAGTCCCACCTGGGACAGGCCCGCCTACGAGCAGTACTTC.

This chain links TRBV7-6 with TRBJ2-3; 13 bases fit TRBD2. J gave up 4 bases and V 5 bases, and 15 bases lay outside the gene matches. The CDR3 sequence is 19 residues long. In germline, CDR1 is SGHVS, CDR2 FNYEAQ. The CDR3 sequence is CASSDNAPGTSGVADTQYF. The CDR3 coding sequence is TGTGCCAGCAGCGACAACGCTCCCGGGACTAGCGGGGTGGCAGATACGCAGTATTTT.

The rearrangement uses TRBV5-6 and TRBJ1-2; D is unclear. The CDR3 covers 15 residues. Per the germline V gene, CDR1 is SGHDT and CDR2 is YYEEEE. The ends were cut back, 0 bases at V and 5 bases at J, with 14 bases in the middle. The CDR3 nucleotides read TGTGCCAGCAGCTTGGCGGACTCCGGACGGTATGGCTACACCTTC. Its translation is CASSLADSGRYGYTF. Looking up the rest from reference TRBV5-6 and TRBJ1-2 gives the full variable domain: DAGVTQSPTHLIKTRGQQVTLRCSPKSGHDTVSWYQQALGQGPQFIFQYYEEEERQRGNFPDRFSGHQFPNYSSELNVNALLLGDSALYLCASSLADSGRYGYTFGSGTRLTVV.

This clone was seen a single time. CDR3 nucleotides: TGTGCCAGTAACACTGCGAACTATGGCTACACCTTC. It is translated as CASNTANYGYTF. The V and J genes are TRBV19 and TRBJ1-2; D gene unclear. CDR3 length: 12 residues. The V and J ends lost 7 bases and 2 bases respectively, with 8 bases between them. Germline V CDR1 and CDR2: LNHDA, SQIVND (reference sequence).

This chain's CDR3 is CASSEGILYEQYF. CDR3 nucleotides: TGTGCCAGCAGTGAAGGAATCCTCTACGAGCAGTACTTC. The gene calls are TRBV6-5 and TRBJ2-7; D remains ambiguous. This CDR3 has 13 amino acids. The V and J ends lost 5 bases and 3 bases respectively, with 11 bases between them. Per the germline V gene, CDR1 is MNHEY and CDR2 is SVGAGI.

J is TRBJ2-1 and V is TRBV25-1; the D is unclear. The CDR3 contains 14 residues. The germline gives CDR1 MGHDK, CDR2 SYGVNS. Deletions cut 7 bases from V and 2 bases from J, with 12 bases between. The CDR3 DNA sequence: TGTGCCAGCAACGGCAGAGCCCCCTACAATGAGCAGTTCTTC. The encoded protein is CASNGRAPYNEQFF.